The rows below give T cell receptor beta chains drawn from one sample of a study of beta chain features in type 1 diabetes. Some clones are missing from TCRdb's copy, which holds only in-frame ones; the method was immunoSEQ multiplex PCR. Of tens of thousands of clones in the sample, roughly two thirds were seen once. Sample: Tregs from blood. These receptors all stem from a young man with type 1 diabetes. The CDR3 runs from the conserved cysteine through the conserved F or W. A D gene is named only where the DNA matches it firmly. Size is stated for part of the rows, as once, few or many counts, or as a class when the clone is expanded.

clone_size	v_call	d_call	j_call	cdr3_nt	cdr3_aa
-	TRBV29-1	-	TRBJ1-5	TGCAGCGTTGAAGATCGGAGGACTTTTAGCAATCAGCCCCAGCATTTT	CSVEDRRTFSNQPQHF
-	TRBV7-2	TRBD1	TRBJ2-7	TGTGCCAGCAGCTCGCCCGGGACAGGGGGATGGGAGCAGTACTTC	CASSSPGTGGWEQYF
-	TRBV27	TRBD2	TRBJ2-1	TGTGCCACACATGGCGGGGGGGTCTACAATGAGCAGTTCTTC	CATHGGGVYNEQFF
-	TRBV2	-	TRBJ1-3	TGTGCCAGCAGCGCAGGGTCCTCTGGAAACACCATATATTTT	CASSAGSSGNTIYF
-	TRBV5-4	TRBD1	TRBJ2-5	TGTGCCAGCAGCACGGGACAGGAAGAGACCCAGTACTTC	CASSTGQEETQYF
once	TRBV7-2	-	TRBJ1-2	TGTGCCAGCAGCTTTTTCTCCCCACGGCAGCGCGGTAACTATGGCTACACCTTC	CASSFFSPRQRGNYGYTF
-	TRBV7-2	-	TRBJ2-5	TGTGCCAGCAGCCCTCTCCTAAGGAGGACCCAGTACTTC	CASSPLLRRTQYF
-	TRBV30	TRBD1	TRBJ2-7	TGTGCCTGGAGTGGGACAGGGTCCTACGAGCAGTACTTC	CAWSGTGSYEQYF
-	TRBV18	TRBD1	TRBJ1-2	TGTGCCAGCTCACCATCGGGACAGGGTTATGGCTACACCTTC	CASSPSGQGYGYTF
-	TRBV25-1	TRBD1	TRBJ2-7	TGTGCCAGCAGTTTTGGGGGACAGTCCTACGAGCAGTACTTC	CASSFGGQSYEQYF
-	TRBV7-9	-	TRBJ2-3	TGTGCCAGCAGCTTAGCCTATCGCCCCCCAGATACGCAGTATTTT	CASSLAYRPPDTQYF
few	TRBV9	-	TRBJ2-6	TGTGCCAGCAGCGCCTACTCTGGGGCCAACGTCCTGACTTTC	CASSAYSGANVLTF
-	TRBV15	TRBD1	TRBJ1-3	TGTGCCACCAGCGGATCCGGGACAGGGGTAAACACCATATATTTT	CATSGSGTGVNTIYF
-	TRBV10-3	-	TRBJ2-5	TGTGCCATCAGTTTGGGGCCCCAAGAGACCCAGTACTTC	CAISLGPQETQYF
-	TRBV28	-	TRBJ2-6	TGTGCCAGCAGTCGCCGGGCTGGGGCCAACGTCCTGACTTTC	CASSRRAGANVLTF
-	TRBV5-8	-	TRBJ2-3	TGTGCCAGCAGCTTGGAGCCGGCAGGGCGAGATACGCAGTATTTT	CASSLEPAGRDTQYF
-	TRBV7-9	-	TRBJ2-1	TGTGCCAGCAGCCCCCTGGATAGTGCGGGGAATTACAATGAGCAGTTCTTC	CASSPLDSAGNYNEQFF
few	TRBV7-7	TRBD1	TRBJ2-5	TGTGCCAGCAGCCCGAGACAGGGGGCGCGGGAGACCCAGTACTTC	CASSPRQGARETQYF
once	TRBV10-2	-	TRBJ2-7	TGCGCCAGCAGTGAGTCTAATCCCGGGACCTACGAGCAGTACTTC	CASSESNPGTYEQYF
-	TRBV6-6	-	TRBJ1-4	TGTGCCAGCAGTCATCCGGGACGAGGGAGGGGCGAAAAACTGTTTTTT	CASSHPGRGRGEKLFF
-	TRBV10-3	TRBD2	TRBJ2-7	TGTGCCATCAGTGAAATAAAGCGGGGCTACTACGAGCAGTACTTC	CAISEIKRGYYEQYF
few	TRBV15	TRBD2	TRBJ2-1	TGTGCCACCAGCAGAGGATCGGGTCAGACTAGCGGGAACTCACATCCAGTCTTC	CATSRGSGQTSGNSHPVF
-	TRBV7-2	-	TRBJ2-1	TGTGCCAGCAGCATACAGGGTAGCTCCTACAATGAGCAGTTCTTC	CASSIQGSSYNEQFF
-	TRBV2	-	TRBJ2-7	TGTGCCATCAGACGGGTTTCCTACGAGCAGTACTTC	CAIRRVSYEQYF
-	TRBV27	TRBD1	TRBJ1-2	TGTGCCAGCAGTTTTGCAGGGGGCGATGGCTACACCTTC	CASSFAGGDGYTF
-	TRBV20-1	-	TRBJ2-1	TGCAGTGTTCCCTACCTCGATGAGCAGTTCTTC	CSVPYLDEQFF
-	TRBV7-2	TRBD1	TRBJ2-7	TGTGCCAGCAGCTTAGTCCAGGACAGGGGTTCCTACGAGCAGTACTTC	CASSLVQDRGSYEQYF
few	TRBV29-1	TRBD1	TRBJ2-1	TGCAGCGTTGAACTGACAGGGCGCGAGCAGTTCTTC	CSVELTGREQFF
medium-sized	TRBV10-3	-	TRBJ2-5	TGTGCCATCAGTGCTTTAGGGCTAGCCGGTTTGGAGACCCAGTACTTC	CAISALGLAGLETQYF
few	TRBV5-1	-	TRBJ2-3	TGCGCCAGCAGCCGTCAGGAAGGCGGGGATACGCAGTATTTT	CASSRQEGGDTQYF
-	TRBV18	TRBD1	TRBJ2-2	TGTGCCAGCTCACCTGGGACAGGGAGAACCGGGGAGCTGTTTTTT	CASSPGTGRTGELFF
-	TRBV29-1	TRBD2	TRBJ2-7	TGCAGCCCGAGAGGACTAGCGAGCTACGAGCAGTACTTC	CSPRGLASYEQYF
-	TRBV10-1	-	TRBJ2-3	TGCGCCACCGCGGAGGGACTCTCAGATACGCAGTATTTT	CATAEGLSDTQYF
few	TRBV19	-	TRBJ1-5	TGTGCCAGTAACTACCACGGGGCAGGGGTTCAGCCCCAGCATTTT	CASNYHGAGVQPQHF
-	TRBV7-9	TRBD1	TRBJ1-1	TGTGCCAGCAGCCTGCTGCAGGGGGCTGAAGCTTTCTTT	CASSLLQGAEAFF
-	TRBV4-3	-	TRBJ2-2	TGCGCCACAGGGGACACGAACACCGGGGAGCTGTTTTTT	CATGDTNTGELFF
-	TRBV28	-	TRBJ1-2	TGTGCCAGCAGTTTATCAGGGAACTATGGCTACACCTTC	CASSLSGNYGYTF
-	TRBV5-1	TRBD2	TRBJ2-7	TGCGCCAGCAGCTTCGGGACTAGCACCTACGAGCAGTACTTC	CASSFGTSTYEQYF
-	TRBV7-3	TRBD1	TRBJ2-7	TGTGCCAGCAGCTTAATCTCGTGGGGACAGGTACGGCAAAATATGGGGGCCTCCTACGAGCAGTACTTC	CASSLISWGQVRQNMGASYEQYF
few	TRBV7-9	-	TRBJ2-3	TGTGCCAGCAGCTTAGACATCACAGATACGCAGTATTTT	CASSLDITDTQYF
-	TRBV7-9	-	TRBJ2-5	TGTGCCAGCAGCTTAGGAGGTCTAGAAGAGACCCAGTACTTC	CASSLGGLEETQYF
-	TRBV20-1	-	TRBJ1-1	TGCAGTGCTACAGGGCCCACTGAAGCTTTCTTT	CSATGPTEAFF
-	TRBV15	TRBD2	TRBJ2-1	TGTGCCACCAGCGCGCGGCCGACTAGCACCTACAATGAGCAGTTCTTC	CATSARPTSTYNEQFF
-	TRBV10-3	-	TRBJ2-2	TGTGCCATCAGCACCAAACAGAACACCGGGGAGCTGTTTTTT	CAISTKQNTGELFF
-	TRBV7-2	-	TRBJ2-2	TGTGCCAGCAGCTTACAGGGAACCGGGGAGCTGTTTTTT	CASSLQGTGELFF
-	TRBV28	TRBD2	TRBJ2-7	TGTGCCAGCAGCCAGGTCGGAGCGGGGGAGTACGAGCAGTACTTC	CASSQVGAGEYEQYF
-	TRBV21-1	-	TRBJ2-7	TGTGCCAGCGAGAGGGAGAACGAGCAGTACTTC	CASERENEQYF
-	TRBV7-9	-	TRBJ2-2	TGTGCCAGCCGACCGGCTGGGGGCGCGGCCGGGGAGCTGTTTTTT	CASRPAGGAAGELFF
-	TRBV27	-	TRBJ2-2	-	CASSSWESGVIPGSCFF
-	TRBV27	-	TRBJ1-4	TGTGCCAGCAGTCTAACCGGAAACACGGGGGAAAAACTGTTTTTT	CASSLTGNTGEKLFF
medium-sized	TRBV6-1	TRBD1	TRBJ1-1	TGTGCCAGCAGGACAGGGTTGAACACTGAAGCTTTCTTT	CASRTGLNTEAFF
-	TRBV28	TRBD1	TRBJ1-2	TGTGCCAGCAGTTTGGGGACAGGGACCGGCTACACCTTC	CASSLGTGTGYTF
few	TRBV5-6	TRBD1	TRBJ2-7	TGTGCCAGCAGCTTGGTAGGGACAGGGGGAAGGGGGTACTTC	CASSLVGTGGRGYF
-	TRBV5-4	TRBD1	TRBJ2-5	TGTGCCAGCAGCCGGCCGGGACAGAAAGAGACCCAGTACTTC	CASSRPGQKETQYF
-	TRBV27	TRBD1	TRBJ1-4	TGTGCCAGCAGTTTTTGGACAGGGGGCGTCGTGGGTGAAAAACTGTTTTTT	CASSFWTGGVVGEKLFF